A selection of T cell receptor beta chains follows, all from one sample in a study of T-cell reconstitution after alpha-beta-depleted transplantation in children. TCRdb ran MiXCR on the PCR reads and lists one entry per CDR3 protein. This sample yields more than 85,000 distinct CDR3 sequences, of which 9% to 12% are seen a single time; about 8.8% belongs to the top ten. The sequenced sample was PBMCs from the stem cell graft donor, obtained from the stem cell graft. Source of these receptors: a human donor who donated a stem cell graft to a child with acute lymphoblastic leukemia. Each CDR3 is given with its conserved first and last residue. Size values are once, few and many counts, or a class for expanded clones, and some rows have none.

clone size: few; V gene: TRBV7-6; CDR3 protein: CASSLGVEDTQYF
clone size: few; V gene: TRBV4-3; CDR3 protein: CASSQDHWAAYEQYF
clone size: .; V gene: TRBV4-3; CDR3 protein: CASSQGPATNEKLFF
clone size: many; V gene: TRBV29-1; CDR3 protein: CSVEGDVRQGCNF
clone size: many; V gene: TRBV6-5; CDR3 protein: CASSPRSRSPQHF
clone size: few; V gene: TRBV5-5; CDR3 protein: CASSLSPGYQETQYF
clone size: .; V gene: TRBV4-1; CDR3 protein: CASSQERPPGTEAFF
clone size: many; V gene: TRBV6-5; CDR3 protein: CASKELSSYEQYF
clone size: many; V gene: TRBV20-1; CDR3 protein: CSASRPSGIYNEQFF
clone size: many; V gene: TRBV10-1; CDR3 protein: CASSESGSSGNTIYF
clone size: many; V gene: TRBV7-6; CDR3 protein: CASSLGGFNEQFF
clone size: many; V gene: TRBV27; CDR3 protein: CASSFTSKETQYF
clone size: many; V gene: TRBV20-1; CDR3 protein: CSARGGSGALTDTQYF
clone size: .; V gene: TRBV2; CDR3 protein: CASSPSKSLQGNTGELFF
clone size: many; V gene: TRBV4-1; CDR3 protein: CASSLTPRQLAMGEAFF
clone size: many; V gene: TRBV5-1; CDR3 protein: CASSLLAGEGGEQYF
clone size: many; V gene: TRBV7-2; CDR3 protein: CASSLSASNQPQHF
clone size: many; V gene: TRBV4-3; CDR3 protein: CASSQGGTQYF
clone size: many; V gene: TRBV20-1; CDR3 protein: CSARQETGVRDEQYF
clone size: many; V gene: TRBV20-1; CDR3 protein: CSGVKTAYEQYF
clone size: many; V gene: TRBV5-1; CDR3 protein: CASRRGDSPLHF
clone size: many; V gene: TRBV4-3; CDR3 protein: CASSQEGTSGQETQYF
clone size: many; V gene: TRBV29-1; CDR3 protein: CSVVAGGLGLEQFF
clone size: .; V gene: TRBV4-3; CDR3 protein: CASSRRSTSQTYNEQFF
clone size: many; V gene: TRBV10-3; CDR3 protein: CAISEMLSYEQYF
clone size: many; V gene: TRBV12-3/TRBV12-4; CDR3 protein: CASRGDQLLHEKLFF
clone size: many; V gene: TRBV5-1; CDR3 protein: CASSFQDREETQYF
clone size: many; V gene: TRBV20-1; CDR3 protein: CSARYYEQYF
clone size: many; V gene: TRBV5-1; CDR3 protein: CASSQETYRDSNQPQHF
clone size: many; V gene: TRBV6-2/TRBV6-3; CDR3 protein: CASSYGRGRGGNQPQHF
clone size: many; V gene: TRBV27; CDR3 protein: CASSLDRDNQPQHF
clone size: .; V gene: TRBV12-3/TRBV12-4; CDR3 protein: CASSLRGQSSGANGLTF
clone size: many; V gene: TRBV12-3/TRBV12-4; CDR3 protein: CASSLVSEELFF
clone size: .; V gene: TRBV10-3; CDR3 protein: CAISEGEYGTKNIQYF
clone size: many; V gene: TRBV6-5; CDR3 protein: CASSYSSQGRKHF
clone size: many; V gene: TRBV27; CDR3 protein: CASSPPSGANYNEQFF
clone size: many; V gene: TRBV12-3/TRBV12-4; CDR3 protein: CATRRASGANVLTF
clone size: many; V gene: TRBV24-1; CDR3 protein: CATSDLPRGIGIGSTDTQYF
clone size: many; V gene: TRBV5-1; CDR3 protein: CASSLGGEQPQHF
clone size: many; V gene: TRBV7-8; CDR3 protein: CASSLAQGRSGNTIYF
clone size: .; V gene: TRBV7-3; CDR3 protein: CASSLEAVGYEQYF
clone size: many; V gene: TRBV29-1; CDR3 protein: CSVGGGLETQYF
clone size: many; V gene: TRBV5-1; CDR3 protein: CASSPGQNTGELFF
clone size: many; V gene: TRBV29-1; CDR3 protein: CSANPGTEAFF
clone size: many; V gene: TRBV4-1; CDR3 protein: CASSQGQGTTNTGELFF
clone size: many; V gene: TRBV12-3/TRBV12-4; CDR3 protein: CASTPIRTGGGGEQFF
clone size: .; V gene: TRBV6-1; CDR3 protein: CARSRTGAGNTIYF
clone size: many; V gene: TRBV7-3; CDR3 protein: CASSLSIGRAGGTDTQYF
clone size: many; V gene: TRBV12-3/TRBV12-4; CDR3 protein: CASSSWTSGGDQETQYF
clone size: few; V gene: TRBV6-1; CDR3 protein: CASISGGRAGELFF
clone size: many; V gene: TRBV20-1; CDR3 protein: CSASGSNGYTF
clone size: few; V gene: TRBV5-1; CDR3 protein: CASSFSGRPYEQYF
clone size: .; V gene: TRBV6-2/TRBV6-3; CDR3 protein: CASSYSGRERSYEQYF
clone size: .; V gene: TRBV30; CDR3 protein: CAYTTSGTYNEQFF
clone size: many; V gene: TRBV28; CDR3 protein: CASSTGTSKRWEQFF